One sample yielded the 16 T cell receptor beta chains listed below, sequenced in a study of blood T cell repertoires in COVID-19. The assay was immunoSEQ multiplex PCR, and TCRdb's table has in-frame clones only and misses some. This repertoire shows fewer than 300,000 clones, about 93% found once; its top ten account for roughly 1.1%. The sequenced sample was PBMCs or T cells enriched from blood (not recorded which). The source of these receptors is a woman aged 30 to 39 who had recovered from COVID-19.

The rearrangement links TRBV28 to TRBJ2-7; 8 nucleotides match TRBD1. The V and J ends lost 10 bases and 7 bases, in that order; junction bases with no gene match: 18. This CDR3 has 15 amino acids. Germline assignment: CDR1 MDHEN and CDR2 SYDVKM. The CDR3 bases are TGTGCCACCAAAACGCCTGTGACAGGGGTGCATGAGCAGTACTTC. Amino acids: CATKTPVTGVHEQYF.

This chain links TRBV25-1 with TRBJ2-5, with a tentative D call TRBD1 (6 bases). The V gene's germline CDR1 is MGHDK and CDR2 SYGVNS. Trimming left V 3 bases short and J 2 bases short, with 16 bases between. CDR3 size: 16 residues. CDR3 sequence (DNA): TGTGCCAGCAGTGATCTCACAGGGATGATACAAGAGACCCAGTACTTC. Translated: CASSDLTGMIQETQYF.

This clone was found a few times. The J gene is TRBJ1-1, the V gene TRBV4-2, with D possibly being TRBD1 (6 bases). Trimming removed 3 bases at V and 1 base at J, with 12 bases between. CDR3 length equals 15 residues. Germline V gene sequence: CDR1 LGHNA, CDR2 YNFKEQ. The CDR3 nucleotides read TGTGCCAGCAGCCACCTCGCAGGGGAGAACACTGAAGCTTTCTTT. It translates to CASSHLAGENTEAFF.

The chain recombines TRBV4-2 with TRBJ1-2; a weak D match, TRBD1 (5 bases). The CDR3 contains 18 residues. Germline V gene sequence: CDR1 LGHNA, CDR2 YNFKEQ. Trimming left V 2 bases short and J 3 bases short, with 22 bases between. This chain's CDR3 is CASSQIQAAETTHYGYTF. Here the CDR3 DNA reads TGTGCCAGCAGCCAAATACAGGCGGCAGAAACAACCCACTATGGCTACACCTTC.

This clone was seen only once. This rearrangement joins TRBV30 to TRBJ1-2; 7 bases match TRBD1. The junction had 6 bases not matched to a gene; V was cut back by 6 bases and J by 5 bases. Germline CDR1 reads GTSNPN; CDR2 reads SVGIG (reference sequence). CDR3 length: 12 residues. This CDR3 is CACTGTEYGYTF. The CDR3 nucleotides are TGTGCCTGTACCGGGACAGAGTATGGCTACACCTTC.

The V call is TRBV6-5, the J call TRBJ2-5; tentative D call: TRBD2 (6 bases). Trimming removed 3 bases from V and 5 bases from J, with 19 bases in between. This CDR3 region has 16 residues. Germline V gene sequence: CDR1 MNHEY, CDR2 SVGAGI. CDR3 bases: TGTGCCAGCAGTTATTCCTTTGCGGGGAGCAGGGAGACCCAGTACTTC. It specifies CASSYSFAGSRETQYF.

The genes are TRBV28 and TRBJ1-3, with a possible D match to TRBD1 (5 bases). Germline CDR1 is MDHEN and CDR2 is SYDVKM. The V and J ends lost 8 bases and 2 bases respectively, with 10 bases between them. This CDR3 contains 13 residues. The CDR3, as DNA: TGTGCCAGCGGGGGGTCCGCTGGAAACACCATATATTTT. Translation gives CASGGSAGNTIYF.

The chain is built from TRBV18 and TRBJ2-7; 8 nucleotides match TRBD2. The CDR3 is 16 residues long. The germline V gene encodes CDR1 KGHSH and CDR2 LQKENI. The junction had 9 bases not matched to a gene; V was cut back by 5 bases and J by 0 bases. The DNA of the CDR3 is TGTGCCAGCTCAAAATTCGGCGGGAGGACCTCCTACGAGCAGTACTTC. Translation: CASSKFGGRTSYEQYF.

This clone appeared once. The chain recombines TRBV7-2 with TRBJ2-1, with 7 bases matching TRBD2. CDR1 is SGHTA, CDR2 FQGNSA, per germline. Trimming cost V 4 bases and J 3 bases; bases outside gene matches: 3. The CDR3 spans 14 residues. The CDR3, as DNA: TGTGCCAGCAGCTCGACTAGCAGCTACAATGAGCAGTTCTTC. This codes for CASSSTSSYNEQFF. The whole variable domain, filled in from reference TRBV7-2 and TRBJ2-1, reads GAGVSQSPSNKVTEKGKDVELRCDPISGHTALYWYRQSLGQGLEFLIYFQGNSAPDKSGLPSDRFSAERTGGSVSTLTIQRTQQEDSAVYLCASSSTSSYNEQFFGPGTRLTVL.

The chain is built from TRBV7-9 and TRBJ2-3; 7 bases align to TRBD1. Germline loops: CDR1 SEHNR, CDR2 FQNEAQ (reference sequence). This CDR3 region has 15 residues. J lost 0 bases, V lost 2 bases, and 2 bases had no gene match. In DNA, the CDR3 is TGTGCCAGCAGCTTATTGGGACAGAGCACAGATACGCAGTATTTT. Its protein is CASSLLGQSTDTQYF.

The chain uses TRBV9 and TRBJ2-5, with D unresolved. This CDR3 region has 14 residues. Trimming removed 0 bases from V and 2 bases from J, with 8 bases in between. CDR1 and CDR2 (germline): SGDLS, YYNGEE. The chain's CDR3 is CASSVDMAQETQYF. In nucleotides, the CDR3 is TGTGCCAGCAGCGTAGACATGGCACAAGAGACCCAGTACTTC.

This sequence joins TRBV5-8 and TRBJ2-7, with D perhaps TRBD1 (6 bases). Per the germline V gene, CDR1 is SGHTS and CDR2 is YDEGEE. The length of the CDR3 is 15 residues. Between the trimmed V and J ends, which lost 4 bases and 0 bases, there was a span of 14 bases. The CDR3: CASSLGTRSSYEQYF. CDR3 sequence (DNA): TGTGCCAGCAGCCTGGGGACAAGGAGCTCCTACGAGCAGTACTTC.

This clone turned up a few times. V is TRBV5-5 and J is TRBJ2-7, with TRBD1 matching over 10 bases. After removal of 2 bases from V and 5 bases from J, the junction contained 7 bases not matched to a gene. The CDR3 extends over 15 amino acids. Germline V lookup: CDR1 SGHKS, CDR2 YYEKEE (reference sequence). The CDR3 DNA follows: TGTGCCAGCAGCTTCGAGGGACAGGGGACCGACGAGCAGTACTTC. As protein: CASSFEGQGTDEQYF. Full variable domain (missing parts from reference TRBV5-5 and TRBJ2-7): DAGVTQSPTHLIKTRGQQVTLRCSPISGHKSVSWYQQVLGQGPQFIFQYYEKEERGRGNFPDRFSARQFPNYSSELNVNALLLGDSALYLCASSFEGQGTDEQYFGPGTRLTVT.

This chain joins TRBV5-1 and TRBJ1-2; possible D gene TRBD1, 6 bases. The germline gives CDR1 SGHRS, CDR2 YFSETQ. V was pared by 0 bases and J by 8 bases, with 14 bases between. There are 14 residues in the CDR3. The CDR3 coding sequence is TGCGCCAGCAGCTTGGCCTGGATTACAGGGGGCTACACCTTC. Protein product: CASSLAWITGGYTF. The variable domain in full, with the rest retrieved from reference TRBV5-1 and TRBJ1-2, is KAGVTQTPRYLIKTRGQQVTLSCSPISGHRSVSWYQQTPGQGLQFLFEYFSETQRNKGNFPGRFSGRQFSNSRSEMNVSTLELGDSALYLCASSLAWITGGYTFGSGTRLTVV.

The chain recombines TRBV7-8 with TRBJ1-5, with D uncertain. With 5 bases removed from V and 6 bases from J, the gap between germline ends came to 8 bases. This CDR3 spans 12 amino acids. Germline CDR1 SGHVS, CDR2 FQNEAQ. CDR3 DNA: TGTGCCAGCAGCCAACAGTCTCAGCCCCAGCATTTT. Translated: CASSQQSQPQHF. Full variable domain (outside the CDR3, taken from reference TRBV7-8 and TRBJ1-5): GAGVSQSPRYKVAKRGQDVALRCDPISGHVSLFWYQQALGQGPEFLTYFQNEAQLDKSGLPSDRFFAERPEGSVSTLKIQRTQQEDSAVYLCASSQQSQPQHFGDGTRLSIL.

V usage is TRBV9 and J usage is TRBJ2-5; 12 bases align to TRBD2. Germline loops: CDR1 SGDLS, CDR2 YYNGEE. The CDR3 has 17 residues. Trimming removed 4 bases from V and 1 base from J; junction bases left unmatched: 8. In DNA, the CDR3 is TGTGCCAGCAGCCTAAGGACTAGCGGGATCTCCCAAGAGACCCAGTACTTC. This translates into CASSLRTSGISQETQYF.